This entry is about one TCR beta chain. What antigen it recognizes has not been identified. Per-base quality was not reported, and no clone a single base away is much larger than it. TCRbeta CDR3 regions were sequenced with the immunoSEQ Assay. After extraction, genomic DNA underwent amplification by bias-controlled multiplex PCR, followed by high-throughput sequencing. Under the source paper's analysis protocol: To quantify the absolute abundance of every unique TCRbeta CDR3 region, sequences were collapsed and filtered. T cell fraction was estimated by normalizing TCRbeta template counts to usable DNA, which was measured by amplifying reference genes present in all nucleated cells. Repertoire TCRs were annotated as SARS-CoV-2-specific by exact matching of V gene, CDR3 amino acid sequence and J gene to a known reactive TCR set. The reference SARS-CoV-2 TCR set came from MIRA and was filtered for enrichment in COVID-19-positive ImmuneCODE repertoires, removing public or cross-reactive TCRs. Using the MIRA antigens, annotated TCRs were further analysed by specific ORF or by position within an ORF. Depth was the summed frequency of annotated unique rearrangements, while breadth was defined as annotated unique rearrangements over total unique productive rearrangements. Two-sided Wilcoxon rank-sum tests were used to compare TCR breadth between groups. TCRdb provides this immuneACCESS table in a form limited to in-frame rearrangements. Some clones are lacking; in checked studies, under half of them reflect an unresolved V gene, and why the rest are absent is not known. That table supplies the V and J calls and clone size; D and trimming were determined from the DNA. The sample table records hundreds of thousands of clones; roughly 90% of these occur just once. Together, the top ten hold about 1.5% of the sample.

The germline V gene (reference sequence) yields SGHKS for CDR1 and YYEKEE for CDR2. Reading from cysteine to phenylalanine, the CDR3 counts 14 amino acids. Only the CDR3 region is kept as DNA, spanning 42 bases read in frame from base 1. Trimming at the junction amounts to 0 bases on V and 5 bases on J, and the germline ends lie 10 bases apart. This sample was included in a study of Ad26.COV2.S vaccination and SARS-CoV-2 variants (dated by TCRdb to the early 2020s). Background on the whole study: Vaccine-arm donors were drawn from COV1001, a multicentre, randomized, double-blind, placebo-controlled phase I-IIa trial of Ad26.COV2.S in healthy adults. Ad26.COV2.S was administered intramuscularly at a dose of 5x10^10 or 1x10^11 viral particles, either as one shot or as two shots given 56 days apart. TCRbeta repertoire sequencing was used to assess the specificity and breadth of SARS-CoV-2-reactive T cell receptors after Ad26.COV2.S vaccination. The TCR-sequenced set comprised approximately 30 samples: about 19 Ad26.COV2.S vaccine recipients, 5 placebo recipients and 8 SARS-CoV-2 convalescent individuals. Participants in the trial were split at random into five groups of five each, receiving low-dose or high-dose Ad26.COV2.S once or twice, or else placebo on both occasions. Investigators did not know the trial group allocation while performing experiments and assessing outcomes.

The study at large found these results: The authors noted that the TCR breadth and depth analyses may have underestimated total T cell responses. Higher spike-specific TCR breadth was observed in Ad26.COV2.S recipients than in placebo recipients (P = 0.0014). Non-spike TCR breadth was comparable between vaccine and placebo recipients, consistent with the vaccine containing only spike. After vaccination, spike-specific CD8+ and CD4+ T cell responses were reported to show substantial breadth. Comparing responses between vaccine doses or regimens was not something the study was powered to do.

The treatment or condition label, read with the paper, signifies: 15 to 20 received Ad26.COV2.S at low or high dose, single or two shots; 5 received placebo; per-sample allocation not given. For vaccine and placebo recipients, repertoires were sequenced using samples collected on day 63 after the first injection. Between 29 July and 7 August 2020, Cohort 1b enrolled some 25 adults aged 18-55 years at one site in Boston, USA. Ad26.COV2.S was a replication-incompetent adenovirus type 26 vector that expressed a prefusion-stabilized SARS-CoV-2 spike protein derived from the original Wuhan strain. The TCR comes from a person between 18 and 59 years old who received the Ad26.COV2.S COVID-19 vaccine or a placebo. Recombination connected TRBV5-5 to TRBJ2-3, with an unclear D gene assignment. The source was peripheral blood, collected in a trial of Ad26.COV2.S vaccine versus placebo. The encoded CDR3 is CASSLVSVGDTQYF. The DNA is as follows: TGTGCCAGCAGCTTGGTCTCCGTGGGAGATACGCAGTATTTT.